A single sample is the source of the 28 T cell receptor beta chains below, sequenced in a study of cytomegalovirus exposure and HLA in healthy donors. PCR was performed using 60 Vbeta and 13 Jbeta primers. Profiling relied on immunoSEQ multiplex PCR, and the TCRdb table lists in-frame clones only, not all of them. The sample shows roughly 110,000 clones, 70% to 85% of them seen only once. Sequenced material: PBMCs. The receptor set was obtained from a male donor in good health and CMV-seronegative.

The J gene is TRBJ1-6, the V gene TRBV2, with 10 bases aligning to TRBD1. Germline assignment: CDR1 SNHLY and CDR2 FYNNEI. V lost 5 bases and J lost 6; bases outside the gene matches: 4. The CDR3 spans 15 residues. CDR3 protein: CASSRDRGTNSPLHF. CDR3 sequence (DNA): TGTGCCAGCAGTAGGGACAGGGGAACTAATTCACCCCTCCACTTT.

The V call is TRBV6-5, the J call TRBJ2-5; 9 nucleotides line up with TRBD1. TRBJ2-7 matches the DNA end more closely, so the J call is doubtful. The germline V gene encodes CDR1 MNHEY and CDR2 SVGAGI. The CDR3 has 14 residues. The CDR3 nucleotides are TGTGCCAGCAGTCTCCGGGACAGGGACTACGAGCAGTACTTC. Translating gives CASSLRDRDYEQYF.

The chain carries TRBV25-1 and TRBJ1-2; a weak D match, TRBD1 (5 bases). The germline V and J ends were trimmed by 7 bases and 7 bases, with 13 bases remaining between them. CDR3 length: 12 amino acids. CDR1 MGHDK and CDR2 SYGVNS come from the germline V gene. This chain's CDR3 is CASTSTAGGYTF. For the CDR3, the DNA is TGTGCCAGCACTTCGACAGCGGGTGGCTACACCTTC.

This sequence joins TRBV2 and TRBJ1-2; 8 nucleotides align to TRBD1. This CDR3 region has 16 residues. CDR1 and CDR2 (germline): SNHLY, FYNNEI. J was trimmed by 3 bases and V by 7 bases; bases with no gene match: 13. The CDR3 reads CASTLSGQGADYGYTF. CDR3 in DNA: TGTGCCAGCACTTTAAGCGGGCAGGGGGCGGACTATGGCTACACCTTC. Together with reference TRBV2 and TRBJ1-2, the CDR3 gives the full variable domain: EPEVTQTPSHQVTQMGQEVILRCVPISNHLYFYWYRQILGQKVEFLVSFYNNEISEKSEIFDDQFSVERPDGSNFTLKIRSTKLEDSAMYFCASTLSGQGADYGYTFGSGTRLTVV.

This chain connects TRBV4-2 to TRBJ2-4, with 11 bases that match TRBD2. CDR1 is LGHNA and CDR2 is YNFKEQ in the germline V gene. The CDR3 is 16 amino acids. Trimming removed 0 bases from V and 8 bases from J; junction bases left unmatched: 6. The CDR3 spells CASSQELAGAGDIQYF. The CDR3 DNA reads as TGTGCCAGCAGCCAAGAACTAGCGGGAGCTGGGGACATTCAGTACTTC.

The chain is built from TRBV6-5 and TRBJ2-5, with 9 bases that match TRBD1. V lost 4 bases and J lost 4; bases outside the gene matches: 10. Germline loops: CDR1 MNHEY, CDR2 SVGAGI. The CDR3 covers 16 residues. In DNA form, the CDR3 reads TGTGCCAGCAGTTCGGGAAGACAGGGGGTTGGAGAGACCCAGTACTTC. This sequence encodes CASSSGRQGVGETQYF.

CDR3 DNA sequence: TGTGCCAGCAGGGGGACTAGCGGGAGGGTTGAGACCCAGTACTTC. Amino acid sequence: CASRGTSGRVETQYF. The chain links TRBV6-1 to TRBJ2-5; 16 positions agree with TRBD2. This CDR3 comprises 15 residues. V shed 6 bases, J shed 5 bases, and the junction held 3 bases outside the gene matches. The germline V gene encodes CDR1 MNHNS and CDR2 SASEGT.

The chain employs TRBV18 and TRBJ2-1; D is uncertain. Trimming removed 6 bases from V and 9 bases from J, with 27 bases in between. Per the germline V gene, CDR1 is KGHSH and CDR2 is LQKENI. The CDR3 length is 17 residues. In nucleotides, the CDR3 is TGTGCCAGCTCCCTCAGCCAGCTTGACAAATTGGGCGTTGAGCAGTTCTTC. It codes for CASSLSQLDKLGVEQFF.

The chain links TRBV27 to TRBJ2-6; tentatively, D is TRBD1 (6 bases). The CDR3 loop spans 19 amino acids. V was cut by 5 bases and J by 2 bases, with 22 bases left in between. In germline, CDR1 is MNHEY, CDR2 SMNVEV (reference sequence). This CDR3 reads CASSPKPLTGSAGANVLTF. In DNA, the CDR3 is TGTGCCAGCAGTCCCAAACCCCTGACAGGCTCTGCTGGGGCCAACGTCCTGACTTTC. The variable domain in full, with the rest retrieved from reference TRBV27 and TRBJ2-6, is EAQVTQNPRYLITVTGKKLTVTCSQNMNHEYMSWYRQDPGLGLRQIYYSMNVEVTDKGDVPEGYKVSRKEKRNFPLILESPSPNQTSLYFCASSPKPLTGSAGANVLTFGAGSRLTVL.

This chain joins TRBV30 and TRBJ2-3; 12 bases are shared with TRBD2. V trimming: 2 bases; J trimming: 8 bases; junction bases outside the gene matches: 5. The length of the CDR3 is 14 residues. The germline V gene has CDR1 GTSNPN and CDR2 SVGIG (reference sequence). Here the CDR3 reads CAWSSASGRATQYF. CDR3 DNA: TGTGCCTGGAGTTCGGCTAGCGGGAGGGCTACGCAGTATTTT.

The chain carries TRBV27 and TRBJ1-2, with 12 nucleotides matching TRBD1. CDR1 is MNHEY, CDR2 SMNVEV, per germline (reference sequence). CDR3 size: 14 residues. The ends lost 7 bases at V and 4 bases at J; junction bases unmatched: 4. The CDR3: CASTAGQGAYGYTF. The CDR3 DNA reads TGTGCCAGCACCGCGGGACAGGGGGCCTATGGCTACACCTTC.

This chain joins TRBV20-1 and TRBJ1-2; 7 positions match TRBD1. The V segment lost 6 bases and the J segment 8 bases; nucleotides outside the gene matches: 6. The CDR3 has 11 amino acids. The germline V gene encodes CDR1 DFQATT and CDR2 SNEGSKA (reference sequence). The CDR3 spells CSAKTGLGYTF. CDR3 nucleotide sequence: TGCAGTGCCAAGACAGGGCTGGGCTACACCTTC.

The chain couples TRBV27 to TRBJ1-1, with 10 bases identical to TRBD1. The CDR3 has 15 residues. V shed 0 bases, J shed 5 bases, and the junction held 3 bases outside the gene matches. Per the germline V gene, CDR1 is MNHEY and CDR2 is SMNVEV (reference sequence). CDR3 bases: TGTGCCAGCAGTTTATCGACAGGGGGCATAACTGAAGCTTTCTTT. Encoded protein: CASSLSTGGITEAFF.

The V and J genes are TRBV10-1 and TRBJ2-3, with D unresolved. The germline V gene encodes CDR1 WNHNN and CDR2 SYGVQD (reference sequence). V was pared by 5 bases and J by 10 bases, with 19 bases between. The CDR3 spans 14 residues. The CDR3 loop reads CASSPPGDPKAQYF. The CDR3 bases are TGCGCCAGCAGTCCCCCCGGAGATCCGAAGGCGCAGTATTTT.

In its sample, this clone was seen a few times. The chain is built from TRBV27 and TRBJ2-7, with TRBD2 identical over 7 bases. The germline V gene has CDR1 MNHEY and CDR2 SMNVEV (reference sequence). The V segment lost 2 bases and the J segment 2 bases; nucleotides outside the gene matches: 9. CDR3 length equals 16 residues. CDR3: CASSLALRDYAYEQYF. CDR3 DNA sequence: TGTGCCAGCAGTTTAGCCCTCCGGGACTATGCCTACGAGCAGTACTTC.

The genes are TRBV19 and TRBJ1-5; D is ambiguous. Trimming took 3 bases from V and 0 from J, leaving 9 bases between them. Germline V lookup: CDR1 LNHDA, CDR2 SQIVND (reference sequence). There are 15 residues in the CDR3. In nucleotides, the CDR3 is TGTGCCAGTAGTATGGCTGTTTATAGCAATCAGCCCCAGCATTTT. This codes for CASSMAVYSNQPQHF.

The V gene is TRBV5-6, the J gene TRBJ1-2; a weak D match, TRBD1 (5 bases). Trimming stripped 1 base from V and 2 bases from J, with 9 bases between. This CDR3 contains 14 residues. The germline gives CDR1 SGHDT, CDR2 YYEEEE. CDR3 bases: TGTGCCAGCAGCTTGCCCAGGGCGAACTATGGCTACACCTTC. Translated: CASSLPRANYGYTF. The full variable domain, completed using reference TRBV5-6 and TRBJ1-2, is DAGVTQSPTHLIKTRGQQVTLRCSPKSGHDTVSWYQQALGQGPQFIFQYYEEEERQRGNFPDRFSGHQFPNYSSELNVNALLLGDSALYLCASSLPRANYGYTFGSGTRLTVV.

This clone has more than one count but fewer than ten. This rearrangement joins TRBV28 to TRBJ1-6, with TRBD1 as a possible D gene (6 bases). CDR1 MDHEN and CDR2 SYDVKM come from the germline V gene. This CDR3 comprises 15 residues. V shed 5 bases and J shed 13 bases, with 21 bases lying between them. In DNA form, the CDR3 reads TGTGCCAGCAGTGGAGGGGGGGTACACTTGGACCCCCTCCACTTT. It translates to CASSGGGVHLDPLHF.

The CDR3 region has the DNA TGCGCCAGCAGCTTGTTATCTCTTAGTTCTTCTATCTTCAGGGACACTGAAGCTTTCTTT. This translates into CASSLLSLSSSIFRDTEAFF. The chain carries TRBV5-1 and TRBJ1-1; TRBD1 is a possible D gene (5 bases). V lost 1 base and J lost 3, with 28 bases in between. The CDR3 loop spans 20 amino acids. CDR1 is SGHRS, CDR2 YFSETQ, per germline.

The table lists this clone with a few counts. The CDR3 DNA sequence: TGTGCCAGCAGTTTTGGGGCTAGCGTCTACGAGCAGTACTTC. The encoded protein is CASSFGASVYEQYF. The chain recombines TRBV28 with TRBJ2-7, with D perhaps matching TRBD2 (6 bases). Germline assignment: CDR1 MDHEN and CDR2 SYDVKM. V gave up 3 bases and J gave up 3 bases, with 12 bases separating them. The CDR3 sequence is 14 residues long.

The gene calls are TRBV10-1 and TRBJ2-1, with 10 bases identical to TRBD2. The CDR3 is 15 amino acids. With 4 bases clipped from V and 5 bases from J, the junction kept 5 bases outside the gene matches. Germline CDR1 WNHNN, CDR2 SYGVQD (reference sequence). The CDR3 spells CASSGGLAANNEQFF. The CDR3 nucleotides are TGCGCCAGCAGTGGAGGACTAGCGGCCAACAATGAGCAGTTCTTC.

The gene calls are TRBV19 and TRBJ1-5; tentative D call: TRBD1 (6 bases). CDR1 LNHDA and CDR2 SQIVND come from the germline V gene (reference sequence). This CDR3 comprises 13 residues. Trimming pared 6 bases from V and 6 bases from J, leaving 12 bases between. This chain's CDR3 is CASRRGGFQPQHF. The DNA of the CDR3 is TGTGCCAGTAGGAGGGGGGGCTTTCAGCCCCAGCATTTT.

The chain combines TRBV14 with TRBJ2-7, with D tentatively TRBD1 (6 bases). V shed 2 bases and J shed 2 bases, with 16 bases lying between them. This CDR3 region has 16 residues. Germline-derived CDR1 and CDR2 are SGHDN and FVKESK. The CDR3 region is CASSQWTVDRTYEQYF. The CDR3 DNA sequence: TGTGCCAGCAGCCAATGGACAGTTGATCGGACCTACGAGCAGTACTTC.

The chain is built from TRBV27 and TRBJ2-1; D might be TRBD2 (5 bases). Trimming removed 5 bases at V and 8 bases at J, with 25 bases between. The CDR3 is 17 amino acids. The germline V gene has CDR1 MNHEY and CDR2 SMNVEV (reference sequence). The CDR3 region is CASSPRDGGPWMDEQFF. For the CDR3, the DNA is TGTGCCAGCAGTCCCCGGGATGGCGGGCCCTGGATGGATGAGCAGTTCTTC.

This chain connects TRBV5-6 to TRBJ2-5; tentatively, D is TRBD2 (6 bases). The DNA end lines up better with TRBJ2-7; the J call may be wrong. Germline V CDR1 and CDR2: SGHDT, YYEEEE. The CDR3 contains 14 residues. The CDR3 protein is CASSLWGDPYEQYF. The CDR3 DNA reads TGTGCCAGCAGCTTGTGGGGGGATCCCTACGAGCAGTACTTC.

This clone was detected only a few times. CDR3 nucleotide sequence: TGTGCCAGCAGCCGGGCTAGCGGGAGGTTCGATGAGCAGTTCTTC. It translates to CASSRASGRFDEQFF. The rearrangement joins TRBV7-9 to TRBJ2-1; 11 bases match TRBD2. The CDR3 length is 15 residues. V lost 5 bases and J lost 8; bases outside the gene matches: 8. The germline V gene has CDR1 SEHNR and CDR2 FQNEAQ (reference sequence).

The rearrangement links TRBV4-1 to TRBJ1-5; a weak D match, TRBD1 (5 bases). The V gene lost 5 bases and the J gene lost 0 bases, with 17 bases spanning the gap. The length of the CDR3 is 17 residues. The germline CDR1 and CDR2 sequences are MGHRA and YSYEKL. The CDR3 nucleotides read TGCGCCAGCAGCTACGACGACAGCCATTATAGCAATCAGCCCCAGCATTTT. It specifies CASSYDDSHYSNQPQHF.

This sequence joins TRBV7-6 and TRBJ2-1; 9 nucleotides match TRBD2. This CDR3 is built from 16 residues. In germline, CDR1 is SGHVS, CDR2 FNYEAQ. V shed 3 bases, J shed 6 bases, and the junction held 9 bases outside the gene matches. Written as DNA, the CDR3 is TGTGCCAGCAGCTTCTCCAGCGGGACTAGCAGCAATGAGCAGTTCTTC. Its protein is CASSFSSGTSSNEQFF.